This paragraph reports one T cell receptor (beta chain). This clone's antigen is unknown. Base qualities are missing; no much larger clone stands one base away. The record originates from a study of T-cell reconstitution after alpha-beta-depleted transplantation in children (dated by TCRdb to about 2016). General notes on the study: Using TCR repertoire profiling, the study quantitatively followed how T-cell immune reconstitution unfolded in children after TCRalphabeta/CD19-depleted allogeneic hematopoietic cell transplantation.

This sample's treatment or condition label indicates: allogeneic hematopoietic cell transplantation with graft depleted of TCRalphabeta T cells and CD19 B cells. The children who served as transplant recipients had been given grafts of TCRalphabeta/CD19-depleted allogeneic hematopoietic cells. Reading the germline V gene gives CDR1 MNHNS and CDR2 SASEGT. Spanning cysteine to phenylalanine, the CDR3 consists of 16 amino acids. CDR3 DNA is the only sequence kept; it has 48 bases, read in frame from the first base. V is pared back by 6 bases and J by 2 bases, with 14 bases lying between the germline termini. The library relied on PCR. Reads for this sample came from an Illumina HiSeq 2500. To normalize quantification of the TCRbeta repertoire, the TCR libraries were built with molecular barcoding that relied on unique molecular identifiers. TCRdb applied fastp at Q25 and MiXCR to the public reads, then kept only in-frame beta chains. Each record represents a unique CDR3 protein, reported with the most common genes and DNA among its rows. Within this sample are about 580,000 distinct CDR3 sequences, with roughly 23% of them counted one time only. The ten largest clones capture around 14% of the sample.

Study-level results and caveats: The high TCRbeta diversity at day 60 in some patients was ascribed to recipient T cells and intrathymic progenitors that had survived conditioning. About two months after transplant, the apparently early recovery of alphabetaT-cell counts reportedly depended on just several hundred clones that had expanded rapidly and came from non-depleted graft cells. Hyperexpanded clone frequencies declined over subsequent months; after one year, T-cell counts and TCRbeta diversity were mostly attributed to newly produced T cells.

Here the chain combines TRBV6-1 and TRBJ1-6; no D gene is confidently identified. The sequence came from a boy younger than two who had a stem cell transplant for acute myeloid leukemia, so the T cells may come from the graft donor. The sequencing here drew on PBMCs, mostly from graft donor cells, taken 360 days after TCRalphabeta/CD19-depleted stem cell transplant. CDR3 protein: CASSKAKGTYNSPLHF. The DNA sequence is as follows: TGTGCCAGCAGCAAAGCCAAAGGGACCTATAATTCACCCCTCCACTTT.